These 5 T cell receptor beta chains came from one sample sequenced in a study of blood T cells in healthy people across ages. Alongside a J-beta primer mix, a sample-barcoded 5' primer served in a second PCR lasting about 7 to 12 cycles. One entry per CDR3 protein results from TCRdb running MiXCR on the 5' RACE reads. Here the sample spans 1.8 million or so distinct CDR3 sequences, 30% to 40% being singletons. Sequencing was carried out using blood. The receptors stem from a human donor in good health.

The chain combines TRBV10-3 with TRBJ2-2; D is perhaps TRBD1 or TRBD2 (5 bases each). The V and J ends lost 3 bases and 6 bases respectively, with 26 bases between them. CDR3 length: 19 amino acids. Germline V gene data show CDR1 as ENHRY and CDR2 as SYGVKD. As DNA, the CDR3 is TGTGCCATCAGTGACACAGCCTCGAGGGGACCGATACTTCCCGGGGAGCTGTTTTTT. Amino acid sequence: CAISDTASRGPILPGELFF.

This clonotype has at least ten counts. This rearrangement joins TRBV29-1 to TRBJ2-7; 7 bases line up with TRBD1. The germline CDR1 and CDR2 sequences are SQVTM and ANQGSEA. Trimming cost V 8 bases and J 2 bases; bases outside gene matches: 6. There are 12 residues in the CDR3. The CDR3 spells CSFRDRTYEQYF. The DNA of the CDR3 is TGCAGCTTCCGGGACAGAACCTACGAGCAGTACTTC.

This clonotype was seen more than once but under ten times. The CDR3 bases are TGTGCCAGCAGTTTAGCCCTCGGGGTGAGGGAGTACTTC. Its translation: CASSLALGVREYF. The genes are TRBV12-3 or TRBV12-4 and TRBJ2-4, with TRBD2 as a possible D gene (5 bases). The CDR3 runs to 13 residues. V was pared by 0 bases and J by 14 bases, with 14 bases between.

This clonotype appeared many times. The chain combines TRBV5-6 with TRBJ2-5, with D uncertain. Trimming removed 7 bases from V and 2 bases from J, with 12 bases in between. Germline V gene data show CDR1 as SGHDT and CDR2 as YYEEEE. The CDR3 is 13 residues long. Here the CDR3 DNA reads TGTGCCAGCGCTTACGGATCTCAAGAGACCCAGTACTTC. Translated: CASAYGSQETQYF.

This clonotype was counted ten times or more. The chain combines TRBV7-2 with TRBJ2-7; TRBD1 matches at 7 bases. The length of the CDR3 is 14 residues. The trim removed 5 bases at V and 4 bases at J, leaving 8 bases unmatched. CDR1 is SGHTA and CDR2 is FQGNSA in the germline V gene. For the CDR3, the DNA is TGTGCCAGCAGCCCTCGGGACAGAGTATACGAGCAGTACTTC. It is translated as CASSPRDRVYEQYF.